These 24 T cell receptor beta chains share one sample of origin, sequenced in a study of cytomegalovirus exposure and HLA in healthy donors. The primer mix had 60 Vbeta and 13 Jbeta primers. Assay used: immunoSEQ multiplex PCR; TCRdb lists only in-frame clones, some missing. Of approximately 220,000 clones in the sample, less than 85% were seen once. The sequencing sample was made of PBMCs. Receptor source: a man aged 18 to 30 in good health and CMV-seronegative.

This sequence joins TRBV27 and TRBJ1-6; possibly TRBD1 for D (6 bases). CDR3 length equals 13 residues. CDR1 and CDR2 from the germline V gene are MNHEY and SMNVEV (reference sequence). V lost 6 bases, J lost 14 bases, and 17 bases lay in between. The CDR3 protein is CASSINRARTLHF. CDR3 DNA sequence: TGTGCCAGCAGCATCAACAGGGCTCGGACCCTCCACTTT.

The J gene is TRBJ1-2, the V gene TRBV29-1; D is possibly TRBD1 (6 bases). The V and J ends lost 6 bases and 3 bases respectively, with 20 bases between them. The CDR3 is 15 residues long. The germline CDR1 and CDR2 sequences are SQVTM and ANQGSEA. The CDR3 sequence is CSVLSAGGGDYGYTF. CDR3 DNA sequence: TGCAGCGTCCTTTCAGCGGGGGGCGGTGACTATGGCTACACCTTC.

This chain joins TRBV4-2 and TRBJ2-1, with 7 bases lining up with TRBD2. The junction had 9 bases not matched to a gene; V was cut back by 4 bases and J by 6 bases. CDR1 and CDR2 (germline): LGHNA, YNFKEQ. The CDR3 has 15 residues. The CDR3 region has the DNA TGTGCCAGCAGCCCGCGGGAGTGGCTCGGCAATGAGCAGTTCTTC. Its translation is CASSPREWLGNEQFF.

The chain carries TRBV5-1 and TRBJ2-7; D is possibly TRBD2 (6 bases). The V end was cut by 4 bases, the J end by 1 base, with 18 bases between. CDR1 is SGHRS and CDR2 is YFSETQ in the germline V gene. CDR3 size: 16 residues. The CDR3 DNA follows: TGCGCCAGCAGCCCCCCGGGGGTAGCGGCTTCCTACGAGCAGTACTTC. This sequence encodes CASSPPGVAASYEQYF. The full variable domain, completed using reference TRBV5-1 and TRBJ2-7, is KAGVTQTPRYLIKTRGQQVTLSCSPISGHRSVSWYQQTPGQGLQFLFEYFSETQRNKGNFPGRFSGRQFSNSRSEMNVSTLELGDSALYLCASSPPGVAASYEQYFGPGTRLTVT.

The chain is built from TRBV2 and TRBJ2-1; 8 nucleotides agree with TRBD2. The length of the CDR3 is 13 residues. Germline V lookup: CDR1 SNHLY, CDR2 FYNNEI. Trimming at V came to 7 bases and at J to 4 bases, leaving 3 bases not matched to a gene. The CDR3 sequence: CASKGTSYNEQFF. Written as DNA, the CDR3 is TGTGCCAGCAAGGGGACTAGTTACAATGAGCAGTTCTTC.

The chain recombines TRBV10-3 with TRBJ1-5; D is unclear. Germline V gene lookup returns CDR1 ENHRY and CDR2 SYGVKD. V was shortened by 0 bases and J by 4 bases, with 7 bases between the two germline ends. This CDR3 has 14 residues. The CDR3 reads CAISESAGNQPQHF. The CDR3 region has the DNA TGTGCCATCAGTGAGTCGGCGGGTAATCAGCCCCAGCATTTT.

The chain uses TRBV5-4 and TRBJ2-1, with D tentatively TRBD1 (6 bases). Trimming left V 6 bases short and J 0 bases short, with 16 bases between. Germline CDR1 is SGHNT and CDR2 is YYREEE (reference sequence). The CDR3 contains 16 residues. The DNA for the CDR3 is TGTGCCAGCACCCCTGGGCAGGGGCGCTCCTACAATGAGCAGTTCTTC. Protein product: CASTPGQGRSYNEQFF.

The chain recombines TRBV27 with TRBJ2-5; the match to TRBD2 covers 7 bases. The CDR3 is 14 amino acids. Germline-derived CDR1 and CDR2 are MNHEY and SMNVEV (reference sequence). V gave up 5 bases and J gave up 0 bases; unmatched junction bases: 3. CDR3 sequence reads: CASSSGTYQETQYF. CDR3 DNA sequence: TGTGCCAGCAGTAGCGGGACTTACCAAGAGACCCAGTACTTC.

The gene calls are TRBV5-6 and TRBJ1-5; D unresolved. This CDR3 spans 15 amino acids. Trimming pared 0 bases from V and 1 base from J, leaving 8 bases between. CDR1 SGHDT and CDR2 YYEEEE come from the germline V gene. The CDR3 reads CASSLAGMSNQPQHF. CDR3 in DNA: TGTGCCAGCAGCTTGGCGGGGATGAGCAATCAGCCCCAGCATTTT. Looking up the rest from reference TRBV5-6 and TRBJ1-5 gives the full variable domain: DAGVTQSPTHLIKTRGQQVTLRCSPKSGHDTVSWYQQALGQGPQFIFQYYEEEERQRGNFPDRFSGHQFPNYSSELNVNALLLGDSALYLCASSLAGMSNQPQHFGDGTRLSIL.

For this clone: The identical CDR3 is also encoded by other nucleotide sequences in the sample. The rearrangement links TRBV5-6 to TRBJ1-1; D remains unclear. Trimming cost V 3 bases and J 1 base, with 10 bases left between them. In germline, CDR1 is SGHDT, CDR2 YYEEEE. This CDR3 region has 14 residues. The CDR3 bases are TGTGCCAGCAGCTGGTGGAGGGCGAACACTGAAGCTTTCTTT. Amino acids: CASSWWRANTEAFF.

This rearrangement joins TRBV6-6 to TRBJ2-5, with 7 bases aligning to TRBD1. The germline gives CDR1 MNHNY, CDR2 SVGAGI (reference sequence). CDR3 length equals 14 residues. With 0 bases clipped from V and 2 bases from J, the junction kept 0 bases outside the gene matches. CDR3 DNA: TGTGCCAGCAGTTACTCGGGACAGCAAGAGACCCAGTACTTC. The encoded protein is CASSYSGQQETQYF.

This clone was observed a few times. This chain connects TRBV11-2 to TRBJ2-3; D perhaps matches TRBD2 (6 bases). The V and J ends lost 4 bases and 1 base respectively, with 15 bases between them. Germline values: CDR1 SGHAT, CDR2 FQNNGV. The CDR3 is 16 amino acids. The CDR3 DNA follows: TGTGCCAGCAGCTCCCGGCGGGGTCTCGGCACAGATACGCAGTATTTT. Encoded protein: CASSSRRGLGTDTQYF.

The CDR3 loop is CASSFGQEETQYF. The CDR3 DNA is TGTGCCAGCAGCTTCGGACAGGAAGAGACCCAGTACTTC. V is TRBV5-5 and J is TRBJ2-5; TRBD1 matches at 7 bases. J gave up 3 bases and V 2 bases, and 1 base lay outside the gene matches. The CDR3 extends over 13 amino acids. From germline, CDR1 is SGHKS and CDR2 YYEKEE (reference sequence). The full variable domain, with the rest looked up from reference TRBV5-5 and TRBJ2-5, is DAGVTQSPTHLIKTRGQQVTLRCSPISGHKSVSWYQQVLGQGPQFIFQYYEKEERGRGNFPDRFSARQFPNYSSELNVNALLLGDSALYLCASSFGQEETQYFGPGTRLLVL.

To note about this clone: One junction end disagrees with the germline gene, perhaps due to a read error. The V and J genes are TRBV7-9 and TRBJ2-1, with TRBD2 matching over 11 bases. Germline V gene lookup returns CDR1 SEHNR and CDR2 FQNEAQ (reference sequence). This CDR3 has 12 amino acids. This CDR3 reads CSSRPGLADQFF. CDR3 coding DNA: TGTTCCAGCAGGCCGGGACTAGCGGACCAGTTCTTC.

The chain employs TRBV6-1 and TRBJ2-2, with no clear D. V was shortened by 7 bases and J by 2 bases, with 5 bases between the two germline ends. The germline gives CDR1 MNHNS, CDR2 SASEGT. The CDR3 sequence is 12 residues long. The CDR3 sequence: CASIKNTGELFF. In DNA form, the CDR3 reads TGTGCCAGCATCAAAAACACCGGGGAGCTGTTTTTT.

The V call is TRBV9, the J call TRBJ2-7; 10 bases map to TRBD2. The J segment lost 5 bases and the V segment lost 2 bases, leaving 4 bases of the junction unmatched. CDR1 and CDR2 from the germline V gene are SGDLS and YYNGEE. The CDR3 has 14 residues. The CDR3 sequence is CASSVLAGDHEQYF. The CDR3 DNA is TGTGCCAGCAGCGTCCTAGCGGGAGACCACGAGCAGTACTTC.

The genes are TRBV18 and TRBJ1-3; D is ambiguous. The germline gives CDR1 KGHSH, CDR2 LQKENI. This CDR3 spans 18 amino acids. Trimming took 1 base from V and 2 from J, leaving 18 bases between them. This CDR3 reads CASSPLRREFIAGNTIYF. The CDR3 DNA is TGTGCCAGCTCACCACTGAGGCGGGAATTTATCGCTGGAAACACCATATATTTT.

This chain joins TRBV29-1 and TRBJ2-2; 10 bases agree with TRBD2. The ends lost 5 bases at V and 6 bases at J; junction bases unmatched: 6. CDR1 and CDR2 from the germline V gene are SQVTM and ANQGSEA. The CDR3 is 14 amino acids. CDR3 coding DNA: TGCAGCGTTTCGGGACTAGCGATCGCCGGGGAGCTGTTTTTT. It translates to CSVSGLAIAGELFF.

In this sample, this clone turned up a few times. The chain joins TRBV2 to TRBJ1-6, with a tentative D call TRBD1 (6 bases). This CDR3 comprises 15 residues. V dropped 11 bases and J dropped 7 bases, with 21 bases sitting between them. In germline, CDR1 is SNHLY, CDR2 FYNNEI. The DNA of the CDR3 is TGTGCCGGGAAAAAAAAACAGGGTGCCAATTCACCCCTCCACTTT. Translation gives CAGKKKQGANSPLHF.

This clone was observed a few times. The V call is TRBV7-3, the J call TRBJ2-7; TRBD2 agrees at 12 bases. J gave up 1 base and V 6 bases, and 4 bases lay outside the gene matches. The CDR3 consists of 15 residues. Germline V gives CDR1 SGHTA, CDR2 FQGTGA. CDR3: CASSPSGGGSYEQYF. CDR3 DNA: TGTGCCAGCAGTCCTAGCGGGGGGGGATCCTACGAGCAGTACTTC.

This chain uses TRBV6-5 with TRBJ1-1, with D maybe TRBD1 (6 bases). The CDR3 runs to 15 residues. The germline V gene has CDR1 MNHEY and CDR2 SVGAGI. The V end was cut by 6 bases, the J end by 3 bases, with 17 bases between. The CDR3 loop reads CASSSPGGVDTEAFF. As DNA, the CDR3 is TGTGCCAGCAGCTCTCCTGGGGGCGTGGACACTGAAGCTTTCTTT.

The rearrangement joins TRBV11-3 to TRBJ2-7; D remains unclear. This CDR3 region has 14 residues. Trimming took 1 base from V and 0 from J, leaving 7 bases between them. The germline gives CDR1 SGHNT, CDR2 YENEEA. DNA of the CDR3: TGTGCCAGCAGCTTAGGTATGTACTCCTACGAGCAGTACTTC. This sequence encodes CASSLGMYSYEQYF.

The J gene is TRBJ2-1, the V gene TRBV7-8; 9 bases align to TRBD1. This CDR3 contains 14 residues. CDR1 and CDR2 from the germline V gene are SGHVS and FQNEAQ. J was trimmed by 9 bases and V by 4 bases; bases with no gene match: 7. The CDR3 reads CASSSGQGGSEQFF. Written as DNA, the CDR3 is TGTGCCAGCAGCTCGGGACAGGGTGGTAGTGAGCAGTTCTTC.

The J gene is TRBJ2-1, the V gene TRBV7-9; 9 bases fit TRBD2. Germline V gives CDR1 SEHNR, CDR2 FQNEAQ (reference sequence). The length of the CDR3 is 15 residues. With 6 bases clipped from V and 5 bases from J, the junction kept 8 bases outside the gene matches. As DNA, the CDR3 is TGTGCCAGCAGAAGAGCGGGAGGAAGAGACAATGAGCAGTTCTTC. Protein sequence: CASRRAGGRDNEQFF. The variable domain in full, with the rest retrieved from reference TRBV7-9 and TRBJ2-1, is DTGVSQNPRHKITKRGQNVTFRCDPISEHNRLYWYRQTLGQGPEFLTYFQNEAQLEKSRLLSDRFSAERPKGSFSTLEIQRTEQGDSAMYLCASRRAGGRDNEQFFGPGTRLTVL.